This T cell receptor beta chain was recovered during a study of blood T cell repertoires in COVID-19. Study-wide context: The United States, Italy and Spain supplied acute and convalescent COVID-19 samples.

Cohort allocation depended upon clinical history that participants reported. In the source study's methods: Amplification from reference gene primers served as the basis for estimated nucleated cell counts. Data came from immunoSEQ multiplex PCR; TCRdb stores just in-frame clones and leaves some out. That table furnishes V, J and clone size, whereas the DNA furnished D and trimming. The sample yields fewer than 200,000 clones, around 73% seen once. There are 15 residues in the CDR3. The V end lost 3 bases, the J end lost 1 base, and 12 bases lay between the germline ends. Per germline, CDR1 KGHSH and CDR2 LQKENI.

The TCR was taken from a woman in her forties or fifties who had recovered from COVID-19. Sequenced material: PBMCs or T cells enriched from blood (not recorded which). The rearrangement uses TRBV18 and TRBJ1-1, with D maybe TRBD1 (6 bases). The CDR3 sequence: CASSPLGGKNTEAFF. CDR3 in DNA: TGTGCCAGCTCACCCCTAGGGGGAAAGAACACTGAAGCTTTCTTT.